Described below is a single TCR beta chain sequence and its context. Its cognate antigen is unknown. PCR employed 60 Vbeta and 13 Jbeta primers. Some clones are missing from TCRdb's copy, which holds only in-frame ones; the method was immunoSEQ multiplex PCR. The data contain about 180,000 clones, over 80% of them singletons. This sample stems from a study of cytomegalovirus exposure and HLA in healthy donors. Study-level findings and limits: Reported results showed that the classifier diagnosed cytomegalovirus status with high specificity and sensitivity. Prediction of most subjects' HLA-A and HLA-B alleles by TCR beta sequences was reportedly accurate. Three of the chains that were CMV-associated were confirmed in vitro to be specific for CMV antigens. Within a later analysis, the majority of CMV-associated TCR beta chains appeared HLA-restricted.

CDR3 length: 14 amino acids. Germline V gene data show CDR1 as SEHNR and CDR2 as FQNEAQ (reference sequence). Trimming took 0 bases from V and 10 from J, leaving 16 bases between them. The TCR comes from a boy between 2 and 10 years old in good health and CMV-seronegative. The sample taken for sequencing was PBMCs. J is TRBJ2-7 and V is TRBV7-9; the D gene is possibly TRBD2 (5 bases). CDR3 nucleotide sequence: TGTGCCAGCAGCTTAGCTTCAAAGGCGGGCCTTCAGTACTTC. Its translation is CASSLASKAGLQYF.